This T cell receptor (beta chain) was recorded in a study of cytomegalovirus exposure and HLA in healthy donors. Germline-derived CDR1 and CDR2 are KGHSH and LQKENI. The CDR3 spans 14 residues. Trimming left V 3 bases short and J 0 bases short, with 8 bases between. Primers included in the PCR were 60 Vbeta and 13 Jbeta primers. Sequencing was performed with immunoSEQ multiplex PCR; in TCRdb, only in-frame clones are kept and a portion is missing. The sample contains around 150,000 clones, 68% of which appear only once. All donors participated as healthy donors of bone marrow. The specimen was PBMCs. The chain joins TRBV18 to TRBJ1-1, with D possibly TRBD1 on 5 matching bases. The sequence derives from a middle-aged man in good health and CMV-seronegative. CDR3 sequence (DNA): TGTGCCAGCTCACCGTGGGGGGTGAACACTGAAGCTTTCTTT. This sequence encodes CASSPWGVNTEAFF.